The next 12 T cell receptor beta chains were all read from a single sample in a study of cytomegalovirus exposure and HLA in healthy donors. Both 60 Vbeta primers and 13 Jbeta primers went into the PCR. Here immunoSEQ multiplex PCR was the method, and the copy in TCRdb shows in-frame clones only, minus some. The repertoire includes roughly 140,000 clones, 50% to 75% of them detected once, and around 3% sits in the top ten. Sequenced input: PBMCs. These receptors all come from a woman aged 25 to 39 in good health and CMV-seropositive.

This chain connects TRBV28 to TRBJ2-7; D is possibly TRBD1 (6 bases). Germline loops: CDR1 MDHEN, CDR2 SYDVKM. The CDR3 loop spans 14 amino acids. Trimming stripped 2 bases from V and 4 bases from J, with 12 bases between. DNA of the CDR3: TGTGCCAGCAGTTTAGAGGCAGGGGTTTACGAGCAGTACTTC. Its protein product is CASSLEAGVYEQYF.

The chain uses TRBV6-5 and TRBJ2-5; D remains unclear. V gave up 2 bases and J gave up 5 bases, with 12 bases separating them. This CDR3 has 14 residues. Germline V CDR1 and CDR2: MNHEY, SVGAGI. The CDR3 spells CASSYRLSRETQYF. The CDR3 DNA reads as TGTGCCAGCAGTTACCGGCTTTCGCGGGAGACCCAGTACTTC.

The chain links TRBV9 to TRBJ2-1; 8 bases fit TRBD1. Losses at the gene ends were 1 base for V and 1 base for J; bases not matched to a gene: 1. The CDR3 totals 15 residues. Germline CDR1 reads SGDLS; CDR2 reads YYNGEE. The CDR3 nucleotides read TGTGCCAGCAGCGTACGGACAGGGTCCTACAATGAGCAGTTCTTC. It encodes CASSVRTGSYNEQFF.

CDR3 amino acids: CASSSGQGAPGANVLTF. DNA for the CDR3: TGTGCCAGCAGTTCTGGACAGGGGGCGCCTGGGGCCAACGTCCTGACTTTC. The V and J genes are TRBV27 and TRBJ2-6, with 11 bases aligning to TRBD1. The length of the CDR3 is 17 residues. CDR1 is MNHEY, CDR2 SMNVEV, per germline (reference sequence). Unmatched junction bases numbered 4, after V lost 4 bases and J lost 2 bases. Full variable domain (outside the CDR3, taken from reference TRBV27 and TRBJ2-6): EAQVTQNPRYLITVTGKKLTVTCSQNMNHEYMSWYRQDPGLGLRQIYYSMNVEVTDKGDVPEGYKVSRKEKRNFPLILESPSPNQTSLYFCASSSGQGAPGANVLTFGAGSRLTVL.

This clone appeared a few times. The chain recombines TRBV5-1 with TRBJ1-4; D remains unclear. The CDR3 spans 15 residues. The V gene's germline CDR1 is SGHRS and CDR2 YFSETQ. Deletions cut 1 base from V and 3 bases from J, with 10 bases between. Written as DNA, the CDR3 is TGCGCCAGCAGCTTGTCAACAGAGCCTAATGAAAAACTGTTTTTT. Its protein product is CASSLSTEPNEKLFF.

This clone was seen a handful of times. This chain links TRBV2 with TRBJ2-1, with 7 bases aligning to TRBD2. Germline CDR1 SNHLY, CDR2 FYNNEI. This CDR3 comprises 13 residues. V gave up 7 bases and J gave up 7 bases; unmatched junction bases: 7. The CDR3 DNA reads TGTGCCAGCAAGGAAAAGCGGGGTAATGAGCAGTTCTTC. The encoded protein is CASKEKRGNEQFF.

The CDR3 is CASSFTGGSYNEQFF. In DNA, the CDR3 is TGCGCCAGCAGCTTTACGGGAGGGTCTTACAATGAGCAGTTCTTC. The J gene is TRBJ2-1, the V gene TRBV5-1, with 8 bases matching TRBD2. Germline lookup yields CDR1 SGHRS and CDR2 YFSETQ. The CDR3 totals 15 residues. J lost 4 bases, V lost 2 bases, and 5 bases had no gene match.

As to this clone: This specimen includes other DNA sequences encoding the same CDR3. The chain has TRBV19 and TRBJ1-1; D might be TRBD1 (6 bases). The CDR3 covers 14 residues. Germline V CDR1 and CDR2: LNHDA, SQIVND (reference sequence). The ends were cut back, 5 bases at V and 1 base at J, with 11 bases in the middle. The CDR3 region has the DNA TGTGCCAGTAGTCTTGGGACACGGAACACTGAAGCTTTCTTT. This sequence encodes CASSLGTRNTEAFF.

V and J are TRBV2 and TRBJ1-1; TRBD1 agrees at 9 bases. This CDR3 comprises 15 residues. V gave up 9 bases and J gave up 4 bases; unmatched junction bases: 12. Germline CDR1 is SNHLY and CDR2 is FYNNEI. The CDR3 reads CASTGTGFAGTEAFF. CDR3 DNA sequence: TGTGCCAGTACGGGGACAGGGTTCGCGGGCACTGAAGCTTTCTTT.

This clone was recorded once. The rearrangement links TRBV28 to TRBJ2-5; 9 bases match TRBD2. The ends lost 6 bases at V and 4 bases at J; junction bases unmatched: 9. The CDR3 is 15 residues long. Germline values: CDR1 MDHEN, CDR2 SYDVKM. The CDR3 DNA follows: TGTGCCAGCAGCCGCCGGGGCGGGGGGGTAGAGACCCAGTACTTC. Its protein product is CASSRRGGGVETQYF.

J is TRBJ2-1 and V is TRBV2; 11 bases line up with TRBD2. Germline V lookup: CDR1 SNHLY, CDR2 FYNNEI. The CDR3 has 16 residues. Unmatched junction bases numbered 14, after V lost 9 bases and J lost 7 bases. The CDR3 here is CARESPLAGGMNEQFF. For the CDR3, the DNA is TGTGCCAGAGAGTCCCCCCTAGCGGGAGGTATGAATGAGCAGTTCTTC.

This chain links TRBV30 with TRBJ1-5; 7 bases match TRBD1. Trimming removed 0 bases from V and 0 bases from J; junction bases left unmatched: 20. The CDR3 totals 21 residues. Looked up from germline, CDR1 is GTSNPN and CDR2 is SVGIG (reference sequence). This chain's CDR3 is CAWSVSRVWTGRGFSNQPQHF. The CDR3 DNA follows: TGTGCCTGGAGTGTATCTCGAGTTTGGACAGGAAGGGGTTTTAGCAATCAGCCCCAGCATTTT.